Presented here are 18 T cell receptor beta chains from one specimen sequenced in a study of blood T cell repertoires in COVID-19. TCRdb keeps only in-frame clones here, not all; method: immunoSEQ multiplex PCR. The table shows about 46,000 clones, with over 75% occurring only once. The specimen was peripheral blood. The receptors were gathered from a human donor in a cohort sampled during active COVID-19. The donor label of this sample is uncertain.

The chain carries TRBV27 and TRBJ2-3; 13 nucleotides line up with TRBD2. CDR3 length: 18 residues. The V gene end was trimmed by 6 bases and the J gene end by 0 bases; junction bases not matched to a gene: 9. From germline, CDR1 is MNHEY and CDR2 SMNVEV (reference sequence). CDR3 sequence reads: CASRPGLAGESSTDTQYF. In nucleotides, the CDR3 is TGTGCCAGCAGACCCGGACTAGCGGGGGAGTCTAGCACAGATACGCAGTATTTT.

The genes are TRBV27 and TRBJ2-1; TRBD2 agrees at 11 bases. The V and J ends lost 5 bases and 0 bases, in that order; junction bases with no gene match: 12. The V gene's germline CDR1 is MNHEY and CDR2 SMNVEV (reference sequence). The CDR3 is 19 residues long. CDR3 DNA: TGTGCCAGCAGTAACACACTAGCGGGGGTTTTCAGCTCCTACAATGAGCAGTTCTTC. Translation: CASSNTLAGVFSSYNEQFF.

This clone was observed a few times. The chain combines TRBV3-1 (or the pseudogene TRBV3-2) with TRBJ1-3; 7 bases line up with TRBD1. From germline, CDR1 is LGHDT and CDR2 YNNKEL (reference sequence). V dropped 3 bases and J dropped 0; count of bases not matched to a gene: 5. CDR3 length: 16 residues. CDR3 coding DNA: TGTGCCAGCAGCCATAGGACAGGCTTCTCTGGAAACACCATATATTTT. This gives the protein CASSHRTGFSGNTIYF.

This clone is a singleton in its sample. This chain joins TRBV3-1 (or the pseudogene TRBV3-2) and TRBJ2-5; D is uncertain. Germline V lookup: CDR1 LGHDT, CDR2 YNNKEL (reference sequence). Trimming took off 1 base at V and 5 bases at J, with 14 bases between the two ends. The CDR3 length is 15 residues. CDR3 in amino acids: CASSQVWAPGETQYF. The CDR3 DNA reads TGTGCCAGCAGCCAAGTATGGGCCCCAGGCGAGACCCAGTACTTC.

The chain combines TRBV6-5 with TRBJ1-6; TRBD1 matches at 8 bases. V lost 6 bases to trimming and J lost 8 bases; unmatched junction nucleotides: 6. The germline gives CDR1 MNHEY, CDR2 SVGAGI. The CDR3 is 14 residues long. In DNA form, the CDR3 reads TGTGCCAGCAGGGAGACAGGGGAGGATTCACCCCTCCACTTT. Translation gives CASRETGEDSPLHF.

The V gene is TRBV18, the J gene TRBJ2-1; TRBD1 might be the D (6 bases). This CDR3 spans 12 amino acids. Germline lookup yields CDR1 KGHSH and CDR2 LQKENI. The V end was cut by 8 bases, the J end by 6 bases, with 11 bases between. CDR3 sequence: CASRTGSNEQFF. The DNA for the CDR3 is TGTGCCAGCCGAACAGGGAGCAATGAGCAGTTCTTC.

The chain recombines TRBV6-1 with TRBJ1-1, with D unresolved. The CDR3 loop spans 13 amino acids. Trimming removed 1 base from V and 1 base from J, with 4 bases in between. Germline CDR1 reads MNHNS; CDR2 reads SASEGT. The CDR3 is CASSEGRNTEAFF. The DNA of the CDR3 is TGTGCCAGCAGTGAAGGGAGGAACACTGAAGCTTTCTTT.

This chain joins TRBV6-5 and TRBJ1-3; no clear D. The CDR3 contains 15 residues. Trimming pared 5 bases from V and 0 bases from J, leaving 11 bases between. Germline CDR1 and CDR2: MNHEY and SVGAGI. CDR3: CASSTTVDSGNTIYF. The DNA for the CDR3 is TGTGCCAGCAGTACGACTGTGGACTCTGGAAACACCATATATTTT.

Written as DNA, the CDR3 is TGTGCCAGCAGCACCACAGGGGGGAATGAAAAACTGTTTTTT. Translation gives CASSTTGGNEKLFF. V and J are TRBV13 and TRBJ1-4; 8 bases match TRBD1. J gave up 5 bases and V 5 bases, and 4 bases lay outside the gene matches. This CDR3 contains 14 residues. The germline CDR1 and CDR2 sequences are PRHDT and FYEKMQ (reference sequence).

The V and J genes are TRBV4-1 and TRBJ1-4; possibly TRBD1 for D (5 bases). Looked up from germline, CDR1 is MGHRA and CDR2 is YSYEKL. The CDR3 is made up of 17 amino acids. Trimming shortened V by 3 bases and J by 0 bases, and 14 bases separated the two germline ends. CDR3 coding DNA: TGCGCCAGCAGCCACACACAGGAAATTGCAACTAATGAAAAACTGTTTTTT. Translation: CASSHTQEIATNEKLFF.

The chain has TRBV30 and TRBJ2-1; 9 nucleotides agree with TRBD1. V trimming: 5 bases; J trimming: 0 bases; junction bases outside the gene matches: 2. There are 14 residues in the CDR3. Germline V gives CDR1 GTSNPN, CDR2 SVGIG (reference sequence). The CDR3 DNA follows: TGTGCCTGGGAGACAGGGGGCTCCTACAATGAGCAGTTCTTC. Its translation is CAWETGGSYNEQFF. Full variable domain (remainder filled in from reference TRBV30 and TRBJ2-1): SQTIHQWPATLVQPVGSPLSLECTVEGTSNPNLYWYRQAAGRGLQLLFYSVGIGQISSEVPQNLSASRPQDRQFILSSKKLLLSDSGFYLCAWETGGSYNEQFFGPGTRLTVL.

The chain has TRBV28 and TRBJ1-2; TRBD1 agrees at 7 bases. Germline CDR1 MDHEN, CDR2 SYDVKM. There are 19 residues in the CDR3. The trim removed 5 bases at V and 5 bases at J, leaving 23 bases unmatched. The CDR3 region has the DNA TGTGCCAGCAGTCTCCCCCCGTGGGGACAGCGAACTTTAGGATATGGCTACACCTTC. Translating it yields CASSLPPWGQRTLGYGYTF.

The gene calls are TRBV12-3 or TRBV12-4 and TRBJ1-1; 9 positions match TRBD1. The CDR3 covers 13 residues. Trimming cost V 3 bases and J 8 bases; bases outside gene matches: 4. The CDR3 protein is CASSFGTGREAFF. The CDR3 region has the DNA TGTGCCAGCAGTTTCGGGACAGGGAGAGAAGCTTTCTTT.

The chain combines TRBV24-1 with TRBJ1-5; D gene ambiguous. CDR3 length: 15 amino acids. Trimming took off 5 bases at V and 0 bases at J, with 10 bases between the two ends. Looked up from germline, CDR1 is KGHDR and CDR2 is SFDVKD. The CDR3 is CATSVGGLSNQPQHF. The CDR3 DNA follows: TGTGCCACCAGTGTAGGAGGGCTTAGCAATCAGCCCCAGCATTTT.

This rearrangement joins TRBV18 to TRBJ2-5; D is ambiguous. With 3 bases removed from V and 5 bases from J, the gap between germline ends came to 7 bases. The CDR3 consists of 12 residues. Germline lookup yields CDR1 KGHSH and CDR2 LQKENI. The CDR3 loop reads CASSPAGETQYF. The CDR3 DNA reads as TGTGCCAGCTCACCGGCCGGGGAGACCCAGTACTTC.

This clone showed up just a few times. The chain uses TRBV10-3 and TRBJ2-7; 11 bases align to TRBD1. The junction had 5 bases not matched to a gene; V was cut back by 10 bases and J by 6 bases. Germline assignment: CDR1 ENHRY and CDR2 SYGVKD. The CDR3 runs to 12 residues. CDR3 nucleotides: TGTGCCACCCTGGACAGGGGGCTCGAGCAGTACTTC. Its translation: CATLDRGLEQYF.

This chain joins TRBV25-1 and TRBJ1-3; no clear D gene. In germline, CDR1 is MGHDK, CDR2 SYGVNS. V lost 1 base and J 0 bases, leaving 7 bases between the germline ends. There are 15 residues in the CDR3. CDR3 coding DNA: TGTGCCAGCAGTGAATCAGCGCACTCTGGAAACACCATATATTTT. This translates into CASSESAHSGNTIYF.

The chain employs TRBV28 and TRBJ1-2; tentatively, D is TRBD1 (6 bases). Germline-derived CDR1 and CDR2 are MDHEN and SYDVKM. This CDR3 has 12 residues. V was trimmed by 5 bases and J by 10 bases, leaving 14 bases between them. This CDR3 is CASSLSDRAYTF. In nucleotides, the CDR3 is TGTGCCAGCAGTCTCTCGGACAGAGCCTACACCTTC.